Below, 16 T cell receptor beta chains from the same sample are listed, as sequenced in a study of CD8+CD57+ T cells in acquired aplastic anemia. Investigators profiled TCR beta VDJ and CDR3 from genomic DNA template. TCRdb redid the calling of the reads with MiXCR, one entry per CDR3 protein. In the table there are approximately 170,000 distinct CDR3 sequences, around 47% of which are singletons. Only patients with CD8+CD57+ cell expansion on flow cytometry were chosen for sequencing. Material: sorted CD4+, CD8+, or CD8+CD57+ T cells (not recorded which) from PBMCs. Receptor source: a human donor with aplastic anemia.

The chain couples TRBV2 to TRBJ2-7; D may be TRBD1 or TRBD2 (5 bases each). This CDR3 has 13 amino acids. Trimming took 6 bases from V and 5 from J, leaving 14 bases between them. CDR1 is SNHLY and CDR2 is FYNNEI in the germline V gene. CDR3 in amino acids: CASSRRDGDEQYF. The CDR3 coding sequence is TGTGCCAGCAGCCGTAGGGACGGGGACGAGCAGTACTTC.

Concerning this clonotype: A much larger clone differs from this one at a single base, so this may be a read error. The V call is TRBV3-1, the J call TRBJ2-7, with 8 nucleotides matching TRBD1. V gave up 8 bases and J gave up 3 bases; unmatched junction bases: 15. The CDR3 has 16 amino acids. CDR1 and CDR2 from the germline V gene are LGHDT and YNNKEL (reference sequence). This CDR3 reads CASGKAGGGQGYEQYF. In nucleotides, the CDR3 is TGTGCCAGCGGGAAGGCGGGTGGCGGACAGGGCTACGAGCAGTACTTC.

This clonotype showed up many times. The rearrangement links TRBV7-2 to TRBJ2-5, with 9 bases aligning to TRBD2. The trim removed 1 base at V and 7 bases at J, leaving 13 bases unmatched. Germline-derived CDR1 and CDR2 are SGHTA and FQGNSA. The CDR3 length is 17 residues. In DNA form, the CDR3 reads TGTGCCAGCAGCTTAGGCCAAAGGACTAGCGCCCTTGGGACCCAGTACTTC. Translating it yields CASSLGQRTSALGTQYF.

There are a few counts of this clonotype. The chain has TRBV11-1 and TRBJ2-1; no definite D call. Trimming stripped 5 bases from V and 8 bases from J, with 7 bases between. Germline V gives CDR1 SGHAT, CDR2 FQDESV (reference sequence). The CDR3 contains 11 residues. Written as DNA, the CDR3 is TGTGCCAGCAGCCCTGTAGATGAGCAGTTCTTC. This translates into CASSPVDEQFF.

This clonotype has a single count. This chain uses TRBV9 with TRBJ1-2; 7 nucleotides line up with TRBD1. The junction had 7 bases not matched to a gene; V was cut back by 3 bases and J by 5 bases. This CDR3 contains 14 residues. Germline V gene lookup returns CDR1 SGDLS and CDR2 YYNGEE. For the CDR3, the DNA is TGTGCCAGCAGCGAGGGGTCGGGACAGTATGGCTACACCTTC. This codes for CASSEGSGQYGYTF.

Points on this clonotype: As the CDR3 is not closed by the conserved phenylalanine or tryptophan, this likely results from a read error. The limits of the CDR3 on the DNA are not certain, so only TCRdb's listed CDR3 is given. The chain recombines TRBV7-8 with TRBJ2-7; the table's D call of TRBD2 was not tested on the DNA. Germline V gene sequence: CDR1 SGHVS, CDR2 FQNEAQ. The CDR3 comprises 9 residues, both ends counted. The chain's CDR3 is CASSLGVAG.

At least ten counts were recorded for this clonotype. In nucleotides, the CDR3 is TGTGCCAGCAGCCCGGAGCCTGGCAATCAGCCCCAGCATTTT. Translation: CASSPEPGNQPQHF. This sequence joins TRBV5-4 and TRBJ1-5; D uncertain. V gave up 4 bases and J gave up 2 bases, with 10 bases separating them. Germline V lookup: CDR1 SGHNT, CDR2 YYREEE (reference sequence). The CDR3 consists of 14 residues.

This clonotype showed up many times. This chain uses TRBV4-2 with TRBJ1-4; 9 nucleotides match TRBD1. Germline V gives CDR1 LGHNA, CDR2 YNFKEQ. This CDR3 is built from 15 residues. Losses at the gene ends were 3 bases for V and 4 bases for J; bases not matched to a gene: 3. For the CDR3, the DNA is TGTGCCAGCAGCCAGTCGACAGGGGGTAATGAAAAACTGTTTTTT. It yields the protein CASSQSTGGNEKLFF.

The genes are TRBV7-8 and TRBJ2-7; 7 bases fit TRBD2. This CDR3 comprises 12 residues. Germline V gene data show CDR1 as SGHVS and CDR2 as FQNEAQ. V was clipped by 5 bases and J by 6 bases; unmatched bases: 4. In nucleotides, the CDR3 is TGTGCCAGCAGCCCCCAGCGGGGCGAGCAGTACTTC. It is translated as CASSPQRGEQYF.

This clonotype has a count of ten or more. This CDR3 is CASSYLTGSSYEQYF. DNA for the CDR3: TGTGCCAGCAGTTACTTGACTGGGAGCTCCTACGAGCAGTACTTC. The chain employs TRBV7-8 and TRBJ2-7; possible D gene TRBD2, 5 bases. Germline V gene lookup returns CDR1 SGHVS and CDR2 FQNEAQ. Trimming took 6 bases from V and 0 from J, leaving 15 bases between them. This CDR3 comprises 15 residues.

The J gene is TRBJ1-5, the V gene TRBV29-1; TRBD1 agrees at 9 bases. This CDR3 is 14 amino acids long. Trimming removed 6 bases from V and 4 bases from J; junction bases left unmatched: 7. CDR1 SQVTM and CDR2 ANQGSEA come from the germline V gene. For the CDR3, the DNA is TGCAGCGTGGGGGGACAGGGAGGAAATCAGCCCCAGCATTTT. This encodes CSVGGQGGNQPQHF.

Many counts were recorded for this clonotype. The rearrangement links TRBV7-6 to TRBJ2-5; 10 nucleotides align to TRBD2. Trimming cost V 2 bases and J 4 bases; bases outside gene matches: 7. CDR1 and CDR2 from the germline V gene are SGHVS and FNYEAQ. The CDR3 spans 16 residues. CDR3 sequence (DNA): TGTGCCAGCAGCTTATCAGCGGGAGGGCCGGGAGAGACCCAGTACTTC. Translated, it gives CASSLSAGGPGETQYF.

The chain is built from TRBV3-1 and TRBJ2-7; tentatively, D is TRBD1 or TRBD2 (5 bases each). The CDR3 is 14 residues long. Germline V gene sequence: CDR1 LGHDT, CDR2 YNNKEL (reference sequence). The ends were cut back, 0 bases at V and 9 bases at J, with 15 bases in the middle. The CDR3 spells CASSQEGVGIRQYF. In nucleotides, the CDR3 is TGTGCCAGCAGCCAAGAGGGGGTGGGAATAAGGCAGTACTTC.

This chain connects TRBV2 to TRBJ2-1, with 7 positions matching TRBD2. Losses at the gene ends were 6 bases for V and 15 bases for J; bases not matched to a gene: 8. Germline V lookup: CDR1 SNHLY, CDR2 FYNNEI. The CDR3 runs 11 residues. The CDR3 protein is CASSHRDYSFF. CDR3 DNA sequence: TGTGCCAGCAGCCACCGGGACTACTCGTTCTTC.

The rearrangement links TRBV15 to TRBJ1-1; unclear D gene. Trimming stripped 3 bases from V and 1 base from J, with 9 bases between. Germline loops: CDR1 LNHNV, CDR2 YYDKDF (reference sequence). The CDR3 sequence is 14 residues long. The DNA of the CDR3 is TGTGCCACCAGCAGCAAGACCGGGAACACTGAAGCTTTCTTT. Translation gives CATSSKTGNTEAFF.

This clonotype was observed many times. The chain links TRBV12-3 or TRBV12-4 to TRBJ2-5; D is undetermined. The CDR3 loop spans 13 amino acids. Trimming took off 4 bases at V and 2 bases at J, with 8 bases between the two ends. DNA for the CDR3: TGTGCCAGCAGTTCTTACAGTCAAGAGACCCAGTACTTC. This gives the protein CASSSYSQETQYF.